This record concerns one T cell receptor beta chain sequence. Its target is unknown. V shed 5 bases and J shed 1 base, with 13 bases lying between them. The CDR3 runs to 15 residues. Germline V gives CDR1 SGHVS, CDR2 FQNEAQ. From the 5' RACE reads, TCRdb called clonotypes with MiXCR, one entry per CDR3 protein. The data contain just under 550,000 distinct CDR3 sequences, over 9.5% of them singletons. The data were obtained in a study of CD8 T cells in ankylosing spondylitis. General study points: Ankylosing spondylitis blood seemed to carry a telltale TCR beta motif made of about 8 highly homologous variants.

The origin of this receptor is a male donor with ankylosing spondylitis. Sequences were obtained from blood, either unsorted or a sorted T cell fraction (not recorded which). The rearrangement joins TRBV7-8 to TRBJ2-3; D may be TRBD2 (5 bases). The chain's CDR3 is CASSLGLTGTDTQYF. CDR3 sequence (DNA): TGTGCCAGCAGCCTCGGACTCACTGGCACAGATACGCAGTATTTT.